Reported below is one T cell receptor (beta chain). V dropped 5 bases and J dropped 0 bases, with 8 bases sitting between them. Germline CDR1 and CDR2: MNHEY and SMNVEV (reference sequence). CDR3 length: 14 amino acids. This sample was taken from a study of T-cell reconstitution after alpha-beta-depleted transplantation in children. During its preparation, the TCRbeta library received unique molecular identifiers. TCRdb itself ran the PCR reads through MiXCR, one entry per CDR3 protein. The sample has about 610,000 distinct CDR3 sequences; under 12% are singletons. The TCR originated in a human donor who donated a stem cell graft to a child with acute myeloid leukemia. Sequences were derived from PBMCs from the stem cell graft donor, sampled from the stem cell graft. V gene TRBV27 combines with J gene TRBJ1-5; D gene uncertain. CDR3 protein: CASSGQPSNQPQHF. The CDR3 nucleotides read TGTGCCAGCAGTGGGCAGCCTAGCAATCAGCCCCAGCATTTT.